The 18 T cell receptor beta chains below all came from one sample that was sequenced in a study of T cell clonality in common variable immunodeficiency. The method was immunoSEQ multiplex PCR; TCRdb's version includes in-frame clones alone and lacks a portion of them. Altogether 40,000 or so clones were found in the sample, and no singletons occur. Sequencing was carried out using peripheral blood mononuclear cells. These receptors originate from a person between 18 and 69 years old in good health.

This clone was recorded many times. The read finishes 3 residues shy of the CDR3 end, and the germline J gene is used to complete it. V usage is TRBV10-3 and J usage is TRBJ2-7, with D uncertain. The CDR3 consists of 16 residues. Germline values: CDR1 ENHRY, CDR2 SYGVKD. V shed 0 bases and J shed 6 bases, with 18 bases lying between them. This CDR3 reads CAISESSASSFTEQYF. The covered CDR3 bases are TGTGCCATCAGTGAGTCGAGCGCTAGTAGCTTCACCGAG.

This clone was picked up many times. CDR3 DNA (partial): TGTGCCAGCAGCCAACCGGACAGGGGGCGCCTGAGGGACGGGGAG. It specifies CASSQPDRGRLRDGE. The CDR3 as a whole reads CASSQPDRGRLRDGELFF. The V gene is TRBV4-2, the J gene TRBJ2-2, with 11 bases aligning to TRBD1. Sequencing ends 3 residues short of the CDR3 end; the germline J gene provides the rest. Unmatched junction bases numbered 12, after V lost 2 bases and J lost 7 bases. Looked up from germline, CDR1 is LGHNA and CDR2 is YNFKEQ. The CDR3 is 18 amino acids.

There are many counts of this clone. CDR3 in amino acids: CASTLKGLADVLSGANVLTF. The covered CDR3 bases are TGTGCCAGTACCTTAAAGGGACTAGCGGACGTCCTCTCTGGGGCCAACGTC. The genes are TRBV19 and TRBJ2-6, with TRBD2 matching over 11 bases. The read comes to an end 3 residues before the CDR3 does, leaving the germline J gene to fill in the end. The germline V gene has CDR1 LNHDA and CDR2 SQIVND (reference sequence). The J segment lost 0 bases and the V segment lost 7 bases, leaving 14 bases of the junction unmatched. CDR3 size: 20 residues.

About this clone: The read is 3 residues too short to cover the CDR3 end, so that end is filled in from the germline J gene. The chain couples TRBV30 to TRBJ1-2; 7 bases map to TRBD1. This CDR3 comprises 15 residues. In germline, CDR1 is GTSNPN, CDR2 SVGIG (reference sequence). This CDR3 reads CAWSVTGSSYNDYTF. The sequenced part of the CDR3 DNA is TGTGCCTGGAGTGTGACAGGGAGCTCCTACAATGAC. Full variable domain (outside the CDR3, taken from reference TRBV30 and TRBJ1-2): SQTIHQWPATLVQPVGSPLSLECTVEGTSNPNLYWYRQAAGRGLQLLFYSVGIGQISSEVPQNLSASRPQDRQFILSSKKLLLSDSGFYLCAWSVTGSSYNDYTFGSGTRLTVV.

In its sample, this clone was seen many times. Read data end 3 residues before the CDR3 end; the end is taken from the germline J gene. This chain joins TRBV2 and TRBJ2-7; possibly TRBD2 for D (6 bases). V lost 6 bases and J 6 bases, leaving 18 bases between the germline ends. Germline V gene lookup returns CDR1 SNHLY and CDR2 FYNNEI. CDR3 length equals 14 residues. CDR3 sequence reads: CASRPAGMGPEQYF. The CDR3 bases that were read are TGTGCCAGCAGGCCGGCGGGAATGGGCCCCGAG.

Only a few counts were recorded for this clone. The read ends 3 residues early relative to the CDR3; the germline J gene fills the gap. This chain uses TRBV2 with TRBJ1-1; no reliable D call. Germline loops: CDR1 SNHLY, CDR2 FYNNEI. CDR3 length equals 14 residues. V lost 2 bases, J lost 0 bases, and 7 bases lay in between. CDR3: CASSESWLNTEAFF. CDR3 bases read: TGTGCCAGCAGTGAAAGCTGGTTGAACACTGAA.

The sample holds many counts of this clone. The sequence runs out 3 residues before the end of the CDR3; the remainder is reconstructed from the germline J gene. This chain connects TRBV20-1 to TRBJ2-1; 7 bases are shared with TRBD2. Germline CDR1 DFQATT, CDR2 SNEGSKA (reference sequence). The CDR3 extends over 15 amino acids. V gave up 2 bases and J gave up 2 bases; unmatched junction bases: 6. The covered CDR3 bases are TGCAGTGCTAGATCGGCGGGGGAACCCTACAATGAG. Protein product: CSARSAGEPYNE. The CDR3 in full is CSARSAGEPYNEQFF.

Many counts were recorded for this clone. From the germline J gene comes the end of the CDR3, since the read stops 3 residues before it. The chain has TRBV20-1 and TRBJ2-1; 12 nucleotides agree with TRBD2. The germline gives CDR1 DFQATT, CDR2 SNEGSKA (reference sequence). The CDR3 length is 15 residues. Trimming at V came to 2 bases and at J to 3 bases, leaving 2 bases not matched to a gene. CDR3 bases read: TGCAGTGCTAGATCTAGCGGGAGGGTCTACAATGAG. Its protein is CSARSSGRVYNE. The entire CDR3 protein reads CSARSSGRVYNEQFF.

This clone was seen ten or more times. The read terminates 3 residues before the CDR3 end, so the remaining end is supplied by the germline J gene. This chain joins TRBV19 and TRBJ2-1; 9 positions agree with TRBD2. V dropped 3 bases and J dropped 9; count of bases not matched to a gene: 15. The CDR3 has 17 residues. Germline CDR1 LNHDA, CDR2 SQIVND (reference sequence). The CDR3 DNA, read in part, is TGTGCCAGTAGTATTCAAAGAAGGGTAGCGGGAGCTGGTGAG. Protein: CASSIQRRVAGAGE. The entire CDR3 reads CASSIQRRVAGAGEQFF. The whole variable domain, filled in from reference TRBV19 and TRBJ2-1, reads DGGITQSPKYLFRKEGQNVTLSCEQNLNHDAMYWYRQDPGQGLRLIYYSQIVNDFQKGDIAEGYSVSREKKESFPLTVTSAQKNPTAFYLCASSIQRRVAGAGEQFFGPGTRLTVL.

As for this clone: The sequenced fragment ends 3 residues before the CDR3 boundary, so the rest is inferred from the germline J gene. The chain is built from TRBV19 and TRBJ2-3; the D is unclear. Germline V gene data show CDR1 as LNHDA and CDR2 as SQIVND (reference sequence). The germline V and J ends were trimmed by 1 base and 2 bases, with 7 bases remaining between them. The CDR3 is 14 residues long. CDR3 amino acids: CASSIGGHTDTQYF. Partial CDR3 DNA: TGTGCCAGTAGTATAGGTGGCCACACAGATACG. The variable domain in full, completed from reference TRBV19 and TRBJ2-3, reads DGGITQSPKYLFRKEGQNVTLSCEQNLNHDAMYWYRQDPGQGLRLIYYSQIVNDFQKGDIAEGYSVSREKKESFPLTVTSAQKNPTAFYLCASSIGGHTDTQYFGPGTRLTVL.

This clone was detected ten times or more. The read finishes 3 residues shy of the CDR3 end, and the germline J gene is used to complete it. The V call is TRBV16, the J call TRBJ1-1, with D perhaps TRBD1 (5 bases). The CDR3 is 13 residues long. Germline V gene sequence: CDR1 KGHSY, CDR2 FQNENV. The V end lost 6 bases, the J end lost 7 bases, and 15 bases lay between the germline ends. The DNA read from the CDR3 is TGTGCCAGCAGACCAGTGACAGCTTATGAA. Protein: CASRPVTAYE. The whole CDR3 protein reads CASRPVTAYEAFF.

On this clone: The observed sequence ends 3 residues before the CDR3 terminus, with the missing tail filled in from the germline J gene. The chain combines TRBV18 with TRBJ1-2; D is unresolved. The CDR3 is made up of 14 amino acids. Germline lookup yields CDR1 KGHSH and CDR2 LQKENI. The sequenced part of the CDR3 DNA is TGTGCCAGCTCACCAATAGCGGGAGGCGACGAC. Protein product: CASSPIAGGDD. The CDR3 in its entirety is CASSPIAGGDDYTF.

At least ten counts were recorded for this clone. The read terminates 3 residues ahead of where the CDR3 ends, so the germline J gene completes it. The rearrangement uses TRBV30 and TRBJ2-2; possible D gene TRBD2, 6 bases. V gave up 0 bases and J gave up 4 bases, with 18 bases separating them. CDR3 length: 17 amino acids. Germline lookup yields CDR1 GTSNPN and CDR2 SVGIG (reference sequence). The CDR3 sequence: CAWSVHGSGHLTGELFF. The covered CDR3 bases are TGTGCCTGGAGTGTACATGGTAGCGGACACCTCACCGGGGAG.

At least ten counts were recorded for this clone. The chain's CDR3 is CASTPGQTYGYTF. CDR3 DNA, as far as it was read: TGCGCCAGCACCCCAGGACAGACCTATGGC. The rearrangement joins TRBV5-1 to TRBJ1-2; D may be TRBD1 (6 bases). From the germline J gene comes the end of the CDR3, since the read stops 3 residues before it. The CDR3 is made up of 13 amino acids. The ends were cut back, 6 bases at V and 4 bases at J, with 13 bases in the middle. Germline CDR1 reads SGHRS; CDR2 reads YFSETQ.

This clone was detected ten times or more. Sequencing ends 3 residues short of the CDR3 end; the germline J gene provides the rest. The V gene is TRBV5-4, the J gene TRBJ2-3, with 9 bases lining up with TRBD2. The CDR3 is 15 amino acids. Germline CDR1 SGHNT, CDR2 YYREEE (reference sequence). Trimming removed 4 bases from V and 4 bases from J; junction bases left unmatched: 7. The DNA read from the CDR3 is TGTGCCAGCAGCGGTCCCGGGACTAGCTCAGATACG. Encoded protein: CASSGPGTSSDT. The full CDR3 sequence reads CASSGPGTSSDTQYF.

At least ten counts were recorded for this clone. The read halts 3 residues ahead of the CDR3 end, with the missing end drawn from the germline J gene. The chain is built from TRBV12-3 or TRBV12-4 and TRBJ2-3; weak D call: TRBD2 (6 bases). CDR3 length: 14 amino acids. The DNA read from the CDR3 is TGTGCCAGCAGTTCTCAGGGAGGCCTAGAGACG. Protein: CASSSQGGLET. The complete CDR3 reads CASSSQGGLETQYF.

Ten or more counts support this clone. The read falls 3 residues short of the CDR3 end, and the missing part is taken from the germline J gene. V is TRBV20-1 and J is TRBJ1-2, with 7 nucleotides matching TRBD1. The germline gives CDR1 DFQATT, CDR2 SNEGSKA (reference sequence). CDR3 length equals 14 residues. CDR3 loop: CSARGEQGIGGYTF. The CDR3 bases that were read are TGCAGTGCTAGAGGGGAACAGGGGATAGGGGGC.

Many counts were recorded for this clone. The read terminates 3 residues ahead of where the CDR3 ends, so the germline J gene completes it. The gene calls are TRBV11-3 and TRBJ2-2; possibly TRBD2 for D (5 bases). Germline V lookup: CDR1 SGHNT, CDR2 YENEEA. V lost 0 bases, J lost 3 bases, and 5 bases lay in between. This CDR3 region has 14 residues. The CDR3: CASSLERDTGELFF. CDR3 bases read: TGTGCCAGCAGCTTAGAGAGGGACACCGGGGAG. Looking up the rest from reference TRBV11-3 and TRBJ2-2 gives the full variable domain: EAGVVQSPRYKIIEKKQPVAFWCNPISGHNTLYWYLQNLGQGPELLIRYENEEAVDDSQLPKDRFSAERLKGVDSTLKIQPAELGDSAVYLCASSLERDTGELFFGEGSRLTVL.